A selection of T cell receptor beta chains follows, all from one sample in a study. TCRdb called the RT-PCR reads again in MiXCR, with one record for every CDR3 protein. Of about 680,000 distinct CDR3 sequences in the sample, more than 13% were seen once. Source material: memory CD4+ T cells from blood. These receptors originate from a female donor in good health, serving as a healthy control. CDR3s include the opening cysteine and the closing phenylalanine or tryptophan. D genes are given only for firm matches. Clone size is given for some rows only: seen once, a few or many times, or a class if the clone is expanded.

size	V	D	J	CDR3	DNA
many	TRBV9	.	TRBJ2-2	CASSVDLTRELFF	TGTGCCAGCAGCGTAGACCTTACGAGGGAGCTGTTTTTT
.	TRBV20-1	.	TRBJ1-2	CSAREGGYTF	TGCAGTGCTAGAGAAGGGGGATACACCTTC
many	TRBV4-3	.	TRBJ2-6	CASSPQGANVLTF	TGCGCCAGCAGCCCCCAGGGGGCCAACGTCCTGACTTTC
few	TRBV27	TRBD1	TRBJ1-5	CASSFTGQGHQPQHF	TGTGCCAGCAGTTTTACGGGACAGGGGCATCAGCCCCAGCATTTT
many	TRBV7-2	.	TRBJ2-5	CASSLMEETQYF	TGTGCCAGCAGCTTAATGGAGGAGACCCAGTACTTC
.	TRBV20-1	.	TRBJ2-4	CSARAMGAAKNIQYF	TGCAGTGCTAGAGCTATGGGCGCGGCCAAAAACATTCAGTACTTC
.	TRBV27	TRBD2	TRBJ2-1	CASSSVGLYLAGGNEQFF	TGTGCCAGCAGTTCGGTGGGCCTTTACCTAGCGGGAGGAAATGAGCAGTTCTTC
.	TRBV20-1	TRBD1	TRBJ1-5	CSAVPGQGSQPQHF	TGCAGTGCTGTCCCGGGACAGGGAAGCCAGCCCCAGCATTTT
.	TRBV24-1	TRBD1	TRBJ2-1	CATSLGQGSINEQFF	TGTGCCACCAGTTTGGGACAGGGGTCGATCAATGAGCAGTTCTTC
few	TRBV5-1	.	TRBJ2-7	CASSRQEFYEQYF	TGCGCCAGCAGCCGACAGGAGTTCTACGAGCAGTACTTC
.	TRBV6-1	TRBD2	TRBJ2-1	CASSPTGLAAYNEQFF	TGTGCCAGCAGCCCGACGGGACTAGCGGCCTACAATGAGCAGTTCTTC
few	TRBV11-2	.	TRBJ2-7	CASSYTGEQYF	TGTGCCAGCAGCTATACCGGCGAGCAGTACTTC
few	TRBV9	.	TRBJ2-3	CASSVTPGSTDTQYF	TGTGCCAGCAGCGTCACCCCGGGGAGCACAGATACGCAGTATTTT
few	TRBV6-1	.	TRBJ2-7	CASSEIRGSEQYF	TGTGCCAGCAGTGAAATTCGGGGATCCGAGCAGTACTTC
few	TRBV12-3/TRBV12-4	.	TRBJ1-1	CASSLMRSGTEAFF	TGTGCCAGCAGTTTAATGCGGAGCGGCACTGAAGCTTTCTTT
.	TRBV7-2	.	TRBJ1-4	CASSLMSAVNEKLFF	TGTGCCAGCAGCTTAATGTCGGCAGTTAATGAAAAACTGTTTTTT
.	TRBV7-2	TRBD2	TRBJ2-5	CASTRGLAGGSGETQYF	TGTGCCAGCACCCGGGGACTAGCGGGGGGCAGCGGAGAGACCCAGTACTTC
few	TRBV12-3/TRBV12-4	.	TRBJ2-1	CASRPIGGKDNEQFF	TGTGCCAGCAGACCTATTGGGGGAAAAGACAATGAGCAGTTCTTC
few	TRBV27	.	TRBJ2-5	CASSSRQTQETQYF	TGTGCCAGCAGTTCCCGACAAACCCAAGAGACCCAGTACTTC
many	TRBV20-1	TRBD1	TRBJ1-1	CSATSGQGNTEAFF	TGCAGTGCTACCTCAGGACAGGGCAACACTGAAGCTTTCTTT
few	TRBV3-1	.	TRBJ1-2	CASSPGRGPLNYGYTF	TGTGCCAGCAGCCCGGGGAGGGGACCGCTTAACTATGGCTACACCTTC
.	TRBV5-1	.	TRBJ1-4	CASSLAGGPNEKLFF	TGCGCCAGCAGCTTGGCCGGGGGGCCTAATGAAAAACTGTTTTTT
.	TRBV12-3/TRBV12-4	.	TRBJ1-5	CASSPNGGGAQHF	TGTGCCAGCAGCCCAAACGGTGGGGGGGCCCAGCATTTT
few	TRBV5-1	.	TRBJ2-1	CASSLNGENLNEQFF	TGCGCCAGCAGCTTGAATGGGGAAAACCTCAATGAGCAGTTCTTC
.	TRBV20-1	TRBD2	TRBJ2-5	CSGFGTSGKIQYF	TGCAGTGGGTTTGGGACTAGCGGAAAGATTCAGTACTTC
.	TRBV30	TRBD2	TRBJ2-3	CAGNVVGRRSTDTQYF	TGTGCCGGGAATGTGGTCGGGAGGCGGAGCACAGATACGCAGTATTTT
few	TRBV5-6	.	TRBJ2-1	CASSEEGRLLYEQFF	TGTGCCAGCAGCGAGGAGGGCCGGCTTCTATATGAGCAGTTCTTC
.	TRBV28	TRBD2	TRBJ2-5	CASSLAGESEETQYF	TGTGCCAGCAGTTTAGCGGGAGAGAGTGAGGAGACCCAGTACTTC
.	TRBV7-2	.	TRBJ1-1	CASSSPGFEAFF	TGTGCCAGCAGCTCGCCCGGTTTCGAAGCTTTCTTT
.	TRBV24-1	TRBD1	TRBJ1-3	CATQIPDRIYSGNTIYF	TGTGCCACCCAGATCCCGGACAGGATATACTCTGGAAACACCATATATTTT
.	TRBV7-9	.	TRBJ1-3	CASRFGGAATGNTIYF	TGTGCCAGCAGGTTCGGGGGAGCGGCGACTGGAAACACCATATATTTT
.	TRBV4-2	.	TRBJ1-5	CASSRTLNSNQPQHF	TGTGCCAGCAGCCGGACTCTAAATAGCAATCAGCCCCAGCATTTT
many	TRBV27	.	TRBJ1-2	CASSSGLARYGYTF	TGTGCCAGCAGTTCCGGCCTCGCCCGGTATGGCTACACCTTC
.	TRBV18	.	TRBJ1-2	CASSPSGTNYGYTF	TGTGCCAGCTCACCATCAGGGACTAACTATGGCTACACCTTC
.	TRBV20-1	.	TRBJ1-5	CSASSRDTSIGNQPQHF	TGCAGTGCTTCTTCTCGGGACACAAGTATTGGCAATCAGCCCCAGCATTTT
.	TRBV20-1	.	TRBJ2-3	CSARKVKGGDTQYF	TGCAGTGCTAGAAAGGTGAAGGGGGGAGATACGCAGTATTTT
.	TRBV28	.	TRBJ2-2	CASSPPAMTGELFF	TGTGCCAGCAGCCCCCCCGCGATGACCGGGGAGCTGTTTTTT
many	TRBV6-5	.	TRBJ1-1	CASSFSRLTTEAFF	TGTGCCAGCAGTTTTAGTCGTTTGACAACTGAAGCTTTCTTT
few	TRBV5-1	.	TRBJ2-5	CASSLVRNQETQYF	TGCGCCAGCAGCTTGGTCCGGAACCAAGAGACCCAGTACTTC
many	TRBV30	.	TRBJ2-1	CAWWRDGNEQFF	TGTGCCTGGTGGCGAGATGGGAATGAGCAGTTCTTC
.	TRBV12-3/TRBV12-4	TRBD1	TRBJ1-1	CASSTGTGRRTEAFF	TGTGCCAGCAGTACGGGGACAGGGAGAAGGACTGAAGCTTTCTTT
.	TRBV18	.	TRBJ2-4	CASSLGTGSGGDQYF	TGTGCCAGCTCGCTTGGGACAGGCTCGGGAGGAGATCAGTACTTC
few	TRBV24-1	TRBD1	TRBJ2-3	CATGPWTGGAGDTQYF	TGTGCCACCGGTCCCTGGACAGGGGGCGCGGGAGATACGCAGTATTTT
few	TRBV3-1	TRBD2	TRBJ2-3	CASSQLTVAGGPDTQYF	TGTGCCAGCAGCCAGCTCACTGTAGCGGGAGGGCCCGATACGCAGTATTTT
few	TRBV6-5	.	TRBJ1-2	CASNPSLGSYGYTF	TGTGCCAGCAACCCTTCTCTAGGGAGCTATGGCTACACCTTC